This entry describes one T cell receptor beta chain. Germline V gives CDR1 MNHNY, CDR2 SVGAGI (reference sequence). The CDR3 sequence is 14 residues long. V lost 5 bases and J 1 base, leaving 11 bases between the germline ends. Clones were sequenced by immunoSEQ multiplex PCR, and TCRdb holds only the in-frame ones, with some missing. Of roughly 450,000 clones in the sample, 70% to 80% were seen once. This entry belongs to a study of shared clonotypes between healthy human individuals. The clonotype comes from a woman between 35 and 50 years old in good health. Some clones in this sample may be carry-over from other donors' samples. The source material was PBMCs. The chain uses TRBV6-6 and TRBJ1-1; D remains ambiguous. In DNA form, the CDR3 reads TGTGCCAGCAGTACTCATATGCGGAACACTGAAGCTTTCTTT. It yields the protein CASSTHMRNTEAFF.